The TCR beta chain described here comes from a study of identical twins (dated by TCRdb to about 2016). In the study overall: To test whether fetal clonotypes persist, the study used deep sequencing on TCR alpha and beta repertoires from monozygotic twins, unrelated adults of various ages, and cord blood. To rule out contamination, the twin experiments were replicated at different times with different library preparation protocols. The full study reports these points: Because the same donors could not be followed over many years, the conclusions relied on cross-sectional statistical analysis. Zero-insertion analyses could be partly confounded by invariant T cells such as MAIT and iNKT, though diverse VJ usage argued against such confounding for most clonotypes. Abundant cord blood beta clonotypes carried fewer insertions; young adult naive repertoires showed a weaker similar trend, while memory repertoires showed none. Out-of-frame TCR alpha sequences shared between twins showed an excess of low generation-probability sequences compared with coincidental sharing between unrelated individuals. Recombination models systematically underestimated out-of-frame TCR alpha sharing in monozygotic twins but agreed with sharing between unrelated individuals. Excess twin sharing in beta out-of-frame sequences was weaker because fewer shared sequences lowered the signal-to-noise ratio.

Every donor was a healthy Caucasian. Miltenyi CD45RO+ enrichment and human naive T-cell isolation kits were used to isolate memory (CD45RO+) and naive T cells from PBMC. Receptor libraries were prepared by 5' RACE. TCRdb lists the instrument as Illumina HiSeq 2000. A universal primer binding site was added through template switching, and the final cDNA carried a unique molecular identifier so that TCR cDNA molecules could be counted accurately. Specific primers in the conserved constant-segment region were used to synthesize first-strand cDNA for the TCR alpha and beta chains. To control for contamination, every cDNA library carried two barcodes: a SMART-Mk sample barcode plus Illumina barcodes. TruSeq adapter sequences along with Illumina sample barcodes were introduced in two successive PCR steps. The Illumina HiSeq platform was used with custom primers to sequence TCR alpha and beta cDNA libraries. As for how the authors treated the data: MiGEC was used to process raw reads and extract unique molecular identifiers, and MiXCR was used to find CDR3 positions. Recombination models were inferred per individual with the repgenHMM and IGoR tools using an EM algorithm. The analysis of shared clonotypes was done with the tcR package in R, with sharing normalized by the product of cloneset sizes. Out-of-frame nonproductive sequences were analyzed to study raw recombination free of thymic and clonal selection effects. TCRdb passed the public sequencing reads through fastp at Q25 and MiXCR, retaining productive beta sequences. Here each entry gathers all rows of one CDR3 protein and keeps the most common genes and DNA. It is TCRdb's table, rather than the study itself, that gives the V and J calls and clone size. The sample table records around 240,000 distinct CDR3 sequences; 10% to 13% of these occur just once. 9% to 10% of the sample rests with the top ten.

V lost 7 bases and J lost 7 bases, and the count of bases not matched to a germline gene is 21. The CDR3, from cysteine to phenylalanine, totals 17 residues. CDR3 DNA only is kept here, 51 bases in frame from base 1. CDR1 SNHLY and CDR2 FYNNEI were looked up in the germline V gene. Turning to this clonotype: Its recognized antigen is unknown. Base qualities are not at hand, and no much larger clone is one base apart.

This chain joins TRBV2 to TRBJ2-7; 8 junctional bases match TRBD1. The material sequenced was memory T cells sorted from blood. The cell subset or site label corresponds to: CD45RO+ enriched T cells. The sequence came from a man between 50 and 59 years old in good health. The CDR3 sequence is CASNWDPGQGAHYEQYF. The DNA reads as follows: TGTGCCAGCAATTGGGATCCGGGGCAGGGGGCGCATTATGAGCAGTACTTC.